The clone carrying this T cell receptor (beta chain) occurred a few times. Its antigen remains unknown. CDR3 size: 15 residues. V lost 5 bases to trimming and J lost 8 bases; unmatched junction nucleotides: 10. The V gene's germline CDR1 is SGHTA and CDR2 FQGNSA. MiXCR, run by TCRdb on the RT-PCR reads, gives a single entry per CDR3 protein. The data hold about 240,000 distinct CDR3 sequences, with 10% to 15% observed a single time. This sample stems from a study of response to subunit inactivated influenza vaccine. Whole-study results and caveats: Seasonal influenza vaccination, on each occasion, was suggested by the authors to recruit few new T cells.

The clonotype comes from a man aged 50 to 59 who received an inactivated influenza vaccine. The genes are TRBV7-2 and TRBJ2-3; TRBD2 matches at 10 bases. The input for sequencing was non-naive T cells sorted from PBMCs, taken 14 to 15 days before vaccination. CDR3: CASSGTSGEWGTQYF. The CDR3 region has the DNA TGTGCCAGCAGCGGAACTAGCGGGGAGTGGGGTACGCAGTATTTT.